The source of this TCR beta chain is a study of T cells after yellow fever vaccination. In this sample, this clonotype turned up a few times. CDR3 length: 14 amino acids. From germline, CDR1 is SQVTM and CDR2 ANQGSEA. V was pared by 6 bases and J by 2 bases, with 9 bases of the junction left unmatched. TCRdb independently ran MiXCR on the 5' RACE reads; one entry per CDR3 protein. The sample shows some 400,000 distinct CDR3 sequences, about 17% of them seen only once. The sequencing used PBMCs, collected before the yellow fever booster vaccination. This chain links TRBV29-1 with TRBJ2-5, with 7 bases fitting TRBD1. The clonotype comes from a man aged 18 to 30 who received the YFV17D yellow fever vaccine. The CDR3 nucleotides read TGCAGCGTAAGAGGACAGGCCCATCAAGAGACCCAGTACTTC. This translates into CSVRGQAHQETQYF.